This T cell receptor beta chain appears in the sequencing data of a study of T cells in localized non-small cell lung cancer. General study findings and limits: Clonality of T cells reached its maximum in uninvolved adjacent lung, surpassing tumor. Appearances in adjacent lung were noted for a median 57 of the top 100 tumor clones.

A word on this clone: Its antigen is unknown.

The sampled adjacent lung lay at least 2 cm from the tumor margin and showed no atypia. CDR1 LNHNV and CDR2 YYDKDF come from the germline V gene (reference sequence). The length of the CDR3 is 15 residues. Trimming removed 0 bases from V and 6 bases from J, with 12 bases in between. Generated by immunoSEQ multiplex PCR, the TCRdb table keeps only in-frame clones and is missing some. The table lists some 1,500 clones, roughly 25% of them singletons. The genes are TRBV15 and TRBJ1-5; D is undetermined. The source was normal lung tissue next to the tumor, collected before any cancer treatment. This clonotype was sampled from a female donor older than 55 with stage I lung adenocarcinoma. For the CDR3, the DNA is TGTGCCACCAGCAGAGATGCCCCAGGCAGTCAGCCCCAGCATTTT. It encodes CATSRDAPGSQPQHF.